This T cell receptor (beta chain) was retrieved from a study of T cells in localized non-small cell lung cancer. For this clone: The antigen remains undetermined.

Study-wide points: Of the top 100 tumor clones, median 57 were in adjacent lung, more than 25 among its top 100. Of the tissues analyzed, uninvolved adjacent lung showed maximal T cell clonality, greater than tumor.

CDR1 is WSHSY, CDR2 SAAADI, per germline. V gave up 8 bases and J gave up 3 bases; unmatched junction bases: 12. This CDR3 has 15 residues. Assay used: immunoSEQ multiplex PCR; TCRdb lists only in-frame clones, some missing. The table has tens of thousands of clones, 70% to 90% seen once; the top ten hold 1.1%. This chain connects TRBV10-2 to TRBJ1-1, with TRBD1 matching 7 bases. Here the sequenced sample was peripheral blood, taken before any cancer treatment. The clonotype was recovered from a woman between 40 and 69 years old with stage I lung adenocarcinoma. The CDR3 DNA sequence: TGCGCCAGCCAGGGGGGGCTGGTTGGGTACACTGAAGCTTTCTTT. The encoded protein is CASQGGLVGYTEAFF.